The 11 T cell receptor beta chains listed next were all sequenced from one sample in a study of blood T cell repertoires in COVID-19. TCRdb's copy holds only in-frame clones and misses some; the assay was immunoSEQ multiplex PCR. The sample consists of around 400,000 clones, about 90% of them appearing once. Sequencing was done on a sample of peripheral blood. The receptors originated from an older woman with COVID-19, enrolled during active disease.

The chain is built from TRBV24-1 and TRBJ2-5; the D gene is possibly TRBD1 (5 bases). V lost 3 bases, J lost 5 bases, and 9 bases lay in between. Germline CDR1 reads KGHDR; CDR2 reads SFDVKD. CDR3 length: 13 amino acids. Written as DNA, the CDR3 is TGTGCCACCAGTGATGGGGCAGGGGAGACCCAGTACTTC. Protein: CATSDGAGETQYF.

The CDR3 bases are TGTGCTAGTGGTTTCGTCACAGGGGAGCCCTACAATGAGCAGTTCTTC. Its translation: CASGFVTGEPYNEQFF. V is TRBV12-5 and J is TRBJ2-1; 7 bases agree with TRBD1. CDR1 LGHNT and CDR2 FRNRAP come from the germline V gene. This CDR3 contains 16 residues. The junction had 7 bases not matched to a gene; V was cut back by 3 bases and J by 2 bases.

This clone has just one count. The chain joins TRBV2 to TRBJ1-2; D is uncertain. Trimming shortened V by 6 bases and J by 0 bases, and 5 bases separated the two germline ends. Per the germline V gene, CDR1 is SNHLY and CDR2 is FYNNEI. The CDR3 has 12 residues. The chain's CDR3 is CASSQSNYGYTF. In DNA form, the CDR3 reads TGTGCCAGCAGCCAGTCTAACTATGGCTACACCTTC.

In regard to this clone: Other DNA sequences in this sample translate to the same CDR3. The genes are TRBV27 and TRBJ1-2; 8 bases agree with TRBD1. The CDR3 length is 14 residues. The germline CDR1 and CDR2 sequences are MNHEY and SMNVEV (reference sequence). J gave up 0 bases and V 5 bases, and 2 bases lay outside the gene matches. The CDR3 sequence: CASSRQGPNYGYTF. The CDR3 DNA reads as TGTGCCAGCAGTCGACAGGGGCCTAACTATGGCTACACCTTC.

V usage is TRBV7-6 and J usage is TRBJ1-3; D possibly corresponds to TRBD1 (5 bases). The V end was cut by 5 bases, the J end by 2 bases, with 13 bases between. Looked up from germline, CDR1 is SGHVS and CDR2 is FNYEAQ. The CDR3 sequence is 15 residues long. CDR3 bases: TGTGCCAGCAGCACTTCCGGGACTGCTGGAAACACCATATATTTT. It specifies CASSTSGTAGNTIYF.

The chain joins TRBV3-1 (or the pseudogene TRBV3-2) to TRBJ2-7; D is perhaps TRBD2 (6 bases). The germline V gene has CDR1 LGHDT and CDR2 YNNKEL (reference sequence). This CDR3 spans 15 amino acids. V lost 0 bases and J 3 bases, leaving 12 bases between the germline ends. The CDR3 loop is CASSQEGLASYEQYF. As DNA, the CDR3 is TGTGCCAGCAGCCAAGAAGGCCTAGCGAGCTACGAGCAGTACTTC.

The chain uses TRBV30 and TRBJ2-5; 12 bases are shared with TRBD1. Germline CDR1 and CDR2: GTSNPN and SVGIG (reference sequence). The junction had 3 bases not matched to a gene; V was cut back by 2 bases and J by 5 bases. The CDR3 is made up of 14 amino acids. The CDR3: CAWSRDRGLETQYF. Here the CDR3 DNA reads TGTGCCTGGAGTCGGGACAGGGGGCTGGAGACCCAGTACTTC.

This chain connects TRBV27 to TRBJ1-3; D gene uncertain. From germline, CDR1 is MNHEY and CDR2 SMNVEV (reference sequence). Between the trimmed V and J ends, which lost 2 bases and 2 bases, there was a span of 10 bases. This CDR3 has 15 amino acids. Here the CDR3 reads CASSLQPRAGNTIYF. CDR3 nucleotides: TGTGCCAGCAGTTTACAGCCGAGGGCTGGAAACACCATATATTTT.

The chain employs TRBV5-1 and TRBJ2-7; possibly TRBD2 for D (5 bases). The CDR3 loop spans 14 amino acids. Trimming left V 7 bases short and J 0 bases short, with 14 bases between. Germline CDR1 is SGHRS and CDR2 is YFSETQ. CDR3 coding DNA: TGCGCCAGCTCTCAGACGGGGAGCTCCTACGAGCAGTACTTC. It codes for CASSQTGSSYEQYF.

The chain recombines TRBV7-9 with TRBJ2-7; D might be TRBD1 (5 bases). The CDR3 sequence is 14 residues long. Between the trimmed V and J ends, which lost 10 bases and 5 bases, there was a span of 21 bases. CDR1 SEHNR and CDR2 FQNEAQ come from the germline V gene (reference sequence). This CDR3 reads CATSPGRVNNEQYF. DNA for the CDR3: TGTGCCACCTCCCCGGGCAGGGTCAACAACGAGCAGTACTTC.

This clone showed up just once. Here the CDR3 DNA reads TGTGCCAGCAGCCCGACCAGGGGACAGGGGAGGACCTACGAGCAGTACTTC. Protein: CASSPTRGQGRTYEQYF. The rearrangement uses TRBV5-4 and TRBJ2-7; 10 nucleotides match TRBD1. The CDR3 totals 17 residues. The germline CDR1 and CDR2 sequences are SGHNT and YYREEE (reference sequence). V lost 4 bases to trimming and J lost 2 bases; unmatched junction nucleotides: 12. Supplemented by reference TRBV5-4 and TRBJ2-7, the full variable domain reads ETGVTQSPTHLIKTRGQQVTLRCSSQSGHNTVSWYQQALGQGPQFIFQYYREEENGRGNFPPRFSGLQFPNYSSELNVNALELDDSALYLCASSPTRGQGRTYEQYFGPGTRLTVT.